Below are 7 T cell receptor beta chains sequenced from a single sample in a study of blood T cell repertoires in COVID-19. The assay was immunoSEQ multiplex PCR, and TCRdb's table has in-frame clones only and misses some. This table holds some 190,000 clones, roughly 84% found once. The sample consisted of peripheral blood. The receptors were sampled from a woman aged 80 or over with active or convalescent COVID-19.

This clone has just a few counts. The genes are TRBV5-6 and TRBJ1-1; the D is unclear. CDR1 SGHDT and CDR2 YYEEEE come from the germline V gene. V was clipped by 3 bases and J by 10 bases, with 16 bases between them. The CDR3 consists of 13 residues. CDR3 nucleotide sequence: TGTGCCAGCAGCTGGGTCGGGGTAGGCGCAGCTTTCTTT. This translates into CASSWVGVGAAFF.

The CDR3 nucleotides are TGTGCCAGCAGTCGAGACAGGGGGCCCACTGAAGCTTTCTTT. Translation: CASSRDRGPTEAFF. V usage is TRBV6-5 and J usage is TRBJ1-1; 10 nucleotides agree with TRBD1. CDR3 size: 14 residues. The V gene's germline CDR1 is MNHEY and CDR2 SVGAGI. V was pared by 5 bases and J by 4 bases, with 4 bases of the junction left unmatched.

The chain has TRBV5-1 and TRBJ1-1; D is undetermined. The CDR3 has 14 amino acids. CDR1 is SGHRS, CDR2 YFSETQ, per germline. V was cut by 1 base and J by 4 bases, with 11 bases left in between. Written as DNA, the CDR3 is TGCGCCAGCAGCTTGTTACAGTCCGCCACTGAAGCTTTCTTT. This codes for CASSLLQSATEAFF. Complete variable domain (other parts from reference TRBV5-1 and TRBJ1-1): KAGVTQTPRYLIKTRGQQVTLSCSPISGHRSVSWYQQTPGQGLQFLFEYFSETQRNKGNFPGRFSGRQFSNSRSEMNVSTLELGDSALYLCASSLLQSATEAFFGQGTRLTVV.

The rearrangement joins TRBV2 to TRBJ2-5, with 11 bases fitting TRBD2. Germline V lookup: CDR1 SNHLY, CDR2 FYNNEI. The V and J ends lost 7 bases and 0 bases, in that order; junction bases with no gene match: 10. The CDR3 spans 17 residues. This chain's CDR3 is CASKTSGRKRYQETQYF. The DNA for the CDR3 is TGTGCCAGCAAAACTAGCGGGAGAAAGAGGTACCAAGAGACCCAGTACTTC.

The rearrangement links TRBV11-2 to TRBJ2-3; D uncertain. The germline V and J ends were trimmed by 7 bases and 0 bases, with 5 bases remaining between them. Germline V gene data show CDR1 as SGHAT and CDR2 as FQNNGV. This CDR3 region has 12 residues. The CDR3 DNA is TGTGCCAGCACGCGGAGCACAGATACGCAGTATTTT. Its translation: CASTRSTDTQYF.

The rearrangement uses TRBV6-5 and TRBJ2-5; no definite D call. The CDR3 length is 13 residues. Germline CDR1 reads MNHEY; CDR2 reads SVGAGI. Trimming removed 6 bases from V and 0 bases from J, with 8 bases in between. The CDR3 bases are TGTGCCAGCAGCGCTATGAACCAAGAGACCCAGTACTTC. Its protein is CASSAMNQETQYF.

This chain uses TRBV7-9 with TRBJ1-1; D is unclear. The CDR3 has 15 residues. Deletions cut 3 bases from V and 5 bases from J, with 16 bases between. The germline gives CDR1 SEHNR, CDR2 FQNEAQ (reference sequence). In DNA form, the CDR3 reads TGTGCCAGCAGCTTGGGCTTGCCCCAATCAACTGAAGCTTTCTTT. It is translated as CASSLGLPQSTEAFF.